This entry describes one T cell receptor beta chain. J gave up 4 bases and V 3 bases, and 8 bases lay outside the gene matches. CDR1 is MDHEN and CDR2 is SYDVKM in the germline V gene. The CDR3 is 17 residues long. Source study methods: Estimation of nucleated cell counts was performed using reference gene primer amplification. TCRdb's copy holds only in-frame clones and misses some; the assay was immunoSEQ multiplex PCR. That table supplies the V and J calls and clone size; D and trimming were determined from the DNA. The table has about 89,000 clones, 70% to 80% seen once. This record comes from a study of blood T cell repertoires in COVID-19. At the level of the study: There were acute and convalescent COVID-19 samples, and they came from the United States, Italy and Spain. PBMCs, B-cell-depleted T cells, or T cells were the source of the cDNA or gDNA that made up the material.

The material sequenced was peripheral blood. The chain has TRBV28 and TRBJ2-2; 10 bases are shared with TRBD2. The clonotype originates from a human donor in a cohort sampled during active COVID-19. This chain's CDR3 is CASSFPPGLAITGELFF. The DNA for the CDR3 is TGTGCCAGCAGTTTTCCTCCGGGACTAGCGATCACCGGGGAGCTGTTTTTT. Using reference TRBV28 and TRBJ2-2 for the parts outside the CDR3, the full variable domain is DVKVTQSSRYLVKRTGEKVFLECVQDMDHENMFWYRQDPGLGLRLIYFSYDVKMKEKGDIPEGYSVSREKKERFSLILESASTNQTSMYLCASSFPPGLAITGELFFGEGSRLTVL.